The source of this T cell receptor (beta chain) is a study of T-cell memory formation after mild COVID-19. The CDR3 is 13 residues long. Germline V gives CDR1 SGHDT, CDR2 YYEEEE. Trimming shortened V by 4 bases and J by 5 bases, and 12 bases separated the two germline ends. TCRdb re-called the 5' RACE reads with MiXCR, one entry per CDR3 protein. The sample lists about 610,000 distinct CDR3 sequences, around 16% occurring once. Remarks on this clonotype: Its antigen is not known.

General study results and limits: Contracting clones, day 15 to 85, had balanced CD4/CD8, and later expanders favored CD4+.

Sequences were obtained from PBMCs or a T cell subset sorted from them (not recorded which). The chain links TRBV5-6 to TRBJ2-5; no reliable D call. The origin of this receptor is an adult woman who had mild COVID-19 (a few samples of this study predate the infection). Cell type and time point are not known. CDR3 coding DNA: TGTGCCAGCAGCAGGAGCTTTCGGGAGACCCAGTACTTC. Translated: CASSRSFRETQYF. Full variable domain (missing parts from reference TRBV5-6 and TRBJ2-5): DAGVTQSPTHLIKTRGQQVTLRCSPKSGHDTVSWYQQALGQGPQFIFQYYEEEERQRGNFPDRFSGHQFPNYSSELNVNALLLGDSALYLCASSRSFRETQYFGPGTRLLVL.